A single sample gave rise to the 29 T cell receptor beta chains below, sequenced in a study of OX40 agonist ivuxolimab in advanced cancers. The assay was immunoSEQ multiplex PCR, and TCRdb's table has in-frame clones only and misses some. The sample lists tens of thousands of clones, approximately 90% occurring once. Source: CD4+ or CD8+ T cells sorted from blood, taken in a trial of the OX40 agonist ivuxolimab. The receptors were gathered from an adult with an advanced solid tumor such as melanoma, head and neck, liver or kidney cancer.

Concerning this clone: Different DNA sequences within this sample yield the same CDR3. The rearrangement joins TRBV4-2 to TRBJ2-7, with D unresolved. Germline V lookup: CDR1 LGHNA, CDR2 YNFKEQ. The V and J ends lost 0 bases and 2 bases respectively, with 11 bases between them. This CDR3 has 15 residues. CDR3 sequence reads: CASSQDGTATYEQYF. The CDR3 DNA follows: TGTGCCAGCAGCCAAGATGGAACAGCAACCTACGAGCAGTACTTC.

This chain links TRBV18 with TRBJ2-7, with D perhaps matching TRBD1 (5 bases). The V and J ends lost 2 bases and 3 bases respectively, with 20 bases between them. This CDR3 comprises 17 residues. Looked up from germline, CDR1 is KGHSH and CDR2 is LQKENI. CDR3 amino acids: CASSPLDQQGANYEQYF. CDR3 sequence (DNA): TGTGCCAGCTCACCATTGGATCAGCAAGGGGCGAACTACGAGCAGTACTTC. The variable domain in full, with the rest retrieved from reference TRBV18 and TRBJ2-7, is NAGVMQNPRHLVRRRGQEARLRCSPMKGHSHVYWYRQLPEEGLKFMVYLQKENIIDESGMPKERFSAEFPKEGPSILRIQQVVRGDSAAYFCASSPLDQQGANYEQYFGPGTRLTVT.

The CDR3 DNA is TGTGCCAGCAGGATACAGGGGGCTGGCTACACCTTC. Translation: CASRIQGAGYTF. The chain uses TRBV27 and TRBJ1-2; 9 nucleotides agree with TRBD1. Germline loops: CDR1 MNHEY, CDR2 SMNVEV (reference sequence). The CDR3 covers 12 residues. With V trimmed by 6 bases and J by 7 bases, 3 bases remained unmatched.

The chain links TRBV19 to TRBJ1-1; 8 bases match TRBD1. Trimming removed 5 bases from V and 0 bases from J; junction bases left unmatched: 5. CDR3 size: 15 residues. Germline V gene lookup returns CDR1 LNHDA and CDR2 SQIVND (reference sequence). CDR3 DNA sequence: TGTGCCAGTAGTCCGCGACAGGGGTTGAACACTGAAGCTTTCTTT. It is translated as CASSPRQGLNTEAFF.

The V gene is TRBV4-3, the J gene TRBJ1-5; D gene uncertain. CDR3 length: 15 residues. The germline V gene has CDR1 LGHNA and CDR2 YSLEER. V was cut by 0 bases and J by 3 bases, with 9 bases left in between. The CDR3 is CASSQDRSPNQPQHF. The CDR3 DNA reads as TGCGCCAGCAGCCAAGATCGGAGTCCCAATCAGCCCCAGCATTTT.

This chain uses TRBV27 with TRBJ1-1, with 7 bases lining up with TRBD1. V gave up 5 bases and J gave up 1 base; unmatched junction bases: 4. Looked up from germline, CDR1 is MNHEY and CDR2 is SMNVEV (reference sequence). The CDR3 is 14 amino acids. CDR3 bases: TGTGCCAGCAGTCTTAGGGGGCCGAACACTGAAGCTTTCTTT. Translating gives CASSLRGPNTEAFF.

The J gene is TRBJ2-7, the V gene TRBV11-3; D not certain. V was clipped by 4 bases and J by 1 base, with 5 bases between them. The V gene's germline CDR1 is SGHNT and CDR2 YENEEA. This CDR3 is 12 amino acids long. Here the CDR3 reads CASSSGSYEQYF. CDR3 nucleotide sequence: TGTGCCAGCAGCTCCGGGTCCTACGAGCAGTACTTC.

CDR3 DNA: TGTGCCAGCAGTTTAGGTAGGGGGGAGACCCAGTACTTC. Translated: CASSLGRGETQYF. The chain couples TRBV28 to TRBJ2-5; tentatively, D is TRBD1 (6 bases). Between the trimmed V and J ends, which lost 2 bases and 5 bases, there was a span of 9 bases. This CDR3 comprises 13 residues. Germline lookup yields CDR1 MDHEN and CDR2 SYDVKM.

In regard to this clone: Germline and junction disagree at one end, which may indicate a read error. CDR3: CSVDLETEMSVNTKAFF. The CDR3 coding sequence is TGCAGCGTTGACCTAGAGACCGAAATGAGCGTGAACACTAAAGCTTTCTTT. The V and J genes are TRBV29-1 and TRBJ1-1; D call uncertain. This CDR3 spans 17 amino acids. Germline CDR1 reads SQVTM; CDR2 reads ANQGSEA. Combining the CDR3 with reference TRBV29-1 and TRBJ1-1 gives the whole variable domain SAVISQKPSRDICQRGTSLTIQCQVDSQVTMMFWYRQQPGQSLTLIATANQGSEATYESGFVIDKFPISRPNLTFSTLTVSNMSPEDSSIYLCSVDLETEMSVNTKAFFGQGTRLTVV.

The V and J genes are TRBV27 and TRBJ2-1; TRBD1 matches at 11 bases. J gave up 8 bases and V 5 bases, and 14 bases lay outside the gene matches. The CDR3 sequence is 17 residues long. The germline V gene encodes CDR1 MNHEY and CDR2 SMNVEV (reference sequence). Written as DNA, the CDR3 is TGTGCCAGCAGTCTAATATCTCGGGACAGGGGGTTCGATGAGCAGTTCTTC. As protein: CASSLISRDRGFDEQFF.

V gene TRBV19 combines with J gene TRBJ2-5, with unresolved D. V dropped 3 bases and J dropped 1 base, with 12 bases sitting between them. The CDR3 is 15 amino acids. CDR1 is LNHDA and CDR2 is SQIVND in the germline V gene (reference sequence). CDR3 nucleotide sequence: TGTGCCAGTAGTATCGACCTAGACTTCCAAGAGACCCAGTACTTC. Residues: CASSIDLDFQETQYF.

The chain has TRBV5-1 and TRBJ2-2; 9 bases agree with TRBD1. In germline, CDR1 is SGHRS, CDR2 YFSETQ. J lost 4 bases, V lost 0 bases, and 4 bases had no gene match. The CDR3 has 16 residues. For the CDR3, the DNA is TGCGCCAGCAGCTTGGAGGGACAGGGCGGCACCGGGGAGCTGTTTTTT. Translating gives CASSLEGQGGTGELFF.

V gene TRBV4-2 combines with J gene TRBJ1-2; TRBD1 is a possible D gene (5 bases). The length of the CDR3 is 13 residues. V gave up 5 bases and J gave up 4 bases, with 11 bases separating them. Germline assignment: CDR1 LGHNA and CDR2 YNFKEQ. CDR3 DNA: TGTGCCAGCAGCTTCACAGGTGCCTATGGCTACACCTTC. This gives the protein CASSFTGAYGYTF.

The chain's CDR3 is CASSREFGDEQFF. The CDR3 region has the DNA TGTGCCAGCAGTCGGGAGTTTGGCGATGAGCAGTTCTTC. The gene calls are TRBV6-5 and TRBJ2-1; possibly TRBD2 for D (6 bases). Germline loops: CDR1 MNHEY, CDR2 SVGAGI. The CDR3 totals 13 residues. V dropped 5 bases and J dropped 8 bases, with 13 bases sitting between them.

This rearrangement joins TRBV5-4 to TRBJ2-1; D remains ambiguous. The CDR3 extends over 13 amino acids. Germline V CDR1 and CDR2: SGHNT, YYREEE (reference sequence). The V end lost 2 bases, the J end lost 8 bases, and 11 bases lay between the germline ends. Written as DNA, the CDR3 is TGTGCCAGCAGCTTTTGGAGTCGCGATGAGCAGTTCTTC. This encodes CASSFWSRDEQFF. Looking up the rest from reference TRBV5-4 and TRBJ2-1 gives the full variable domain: ETGVTQSPTHLIKTRGQQVTLRCSSQSGHNTVSWYQQALGQGPQFIFQYYREEENGRGNFPPRFSGLQFPNYSSELNVNALELDDSALYLCASSFWSRDEQFFGPGTRLTVL.

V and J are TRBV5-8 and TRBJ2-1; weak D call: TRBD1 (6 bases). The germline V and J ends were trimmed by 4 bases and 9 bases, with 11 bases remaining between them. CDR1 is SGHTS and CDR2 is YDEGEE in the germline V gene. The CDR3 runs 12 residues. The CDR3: CASSARGFEQFF. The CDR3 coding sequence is TGTGCCAGCAGCGCCAGGGGATTTGAGCAGTTCTTC.

The CDR3 DNA follows: TGTGCCAGCAGCGGAGGCTCCTACGAGCAGTACTTC. Translating gives CASSGGSYEQYF. V usage is TRBV7-9 and J usage is TRBJ2-7, with a weak D call TRBD2 (5 bases). The CDR3 length is 12 residues. CDR1 and CDR2 (germline): SEHNR, FQNEAQ (reference sequence). V lost 5 bases, J lost 0 bases, and 5 bases lay in between.

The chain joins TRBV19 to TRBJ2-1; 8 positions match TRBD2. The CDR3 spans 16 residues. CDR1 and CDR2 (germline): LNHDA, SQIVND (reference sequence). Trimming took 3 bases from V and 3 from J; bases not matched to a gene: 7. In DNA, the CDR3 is TGTGCCAGTAGTATCCCCATAGCGGGATACTACAATGAGCAGTTCTTC. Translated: CASSIPIAGYYNEQFF.

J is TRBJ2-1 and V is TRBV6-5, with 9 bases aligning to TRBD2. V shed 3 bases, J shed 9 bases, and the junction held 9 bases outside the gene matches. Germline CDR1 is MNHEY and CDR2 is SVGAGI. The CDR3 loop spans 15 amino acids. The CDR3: CASSYFSGSAPEQFF. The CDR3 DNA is TGTGCCAGCAGTTATTTTAGCGGGAGTGCCCCTGAGCAGTTCTTC.

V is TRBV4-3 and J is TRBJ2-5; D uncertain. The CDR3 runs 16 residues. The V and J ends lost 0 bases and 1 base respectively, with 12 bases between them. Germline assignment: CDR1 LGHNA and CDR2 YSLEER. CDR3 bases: TGCGCCAGCAGCCAAGAAGCTGTGGCGGTCCAAGAGACCCAGTACTTC. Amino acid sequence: CASSQEAVAVQETQYF.

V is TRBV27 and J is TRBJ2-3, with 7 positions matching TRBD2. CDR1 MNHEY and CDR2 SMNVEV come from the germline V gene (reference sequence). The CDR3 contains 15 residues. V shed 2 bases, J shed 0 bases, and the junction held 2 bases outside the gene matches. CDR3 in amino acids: CASSLAGVSTDTQYF. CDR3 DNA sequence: TGTGCCAGCAGTTTAGCGGGAGTTAGCACAGATACGCAGTATTTT.

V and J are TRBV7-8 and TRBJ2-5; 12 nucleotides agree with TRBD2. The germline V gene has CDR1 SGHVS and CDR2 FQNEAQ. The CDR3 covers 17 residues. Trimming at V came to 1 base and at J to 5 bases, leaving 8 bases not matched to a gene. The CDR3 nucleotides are TGTGCCAGCAGCTTAGGGCTAGCGGGAGGGAGAGTTGAGACCCAGTACTTC. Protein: CASSLGLAGGRVETQYF.

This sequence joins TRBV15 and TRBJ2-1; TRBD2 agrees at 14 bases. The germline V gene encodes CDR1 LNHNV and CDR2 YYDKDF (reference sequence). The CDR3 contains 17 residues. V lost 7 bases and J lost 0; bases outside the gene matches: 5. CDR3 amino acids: CATTGLAGGFSYNEQFF. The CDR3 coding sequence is TGTGCCACCACTGGACTAGCGGGAGGTTTCTCCTACAATGAGCAGTTCTTC.

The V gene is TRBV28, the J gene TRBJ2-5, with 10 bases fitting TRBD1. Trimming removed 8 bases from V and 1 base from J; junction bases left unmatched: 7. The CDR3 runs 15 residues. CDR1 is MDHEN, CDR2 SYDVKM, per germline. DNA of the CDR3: TGTGCCAGCGACACCGGGACAGGGGTCCAAGAGACCCAGTACTTC. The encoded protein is CASDTGTGVQETQYF. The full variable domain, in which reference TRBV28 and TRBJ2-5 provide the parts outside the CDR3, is DVKVTQSSRYLVKRTGEKVFLECVQDMDHENMFWYRQDPGLGLRLIYFSYDVKMKEKGDIPEGYSVSREKKERFSLILESASTNQTSMYLCASDTGTGVQETQYFGPGTRLLVL.

This CDR3 reads CASSSGTAGTDTQYF. CDR3 nucleotide sequence: TGTGCCAGCAGCTCCGGGACAGCGGGCACAGATACGCAGTATTTT. This chain joins TRBV7-3 and TRBJ2-3; 7 nucleotides match TRBD1. V shed 4 bases, J shed 1 base, and the junction held 5 bases outside the gene matches. CDR1 is SGHTA, CDR2 FQGTGA, per germline. The CDR3 contains 15 residues.

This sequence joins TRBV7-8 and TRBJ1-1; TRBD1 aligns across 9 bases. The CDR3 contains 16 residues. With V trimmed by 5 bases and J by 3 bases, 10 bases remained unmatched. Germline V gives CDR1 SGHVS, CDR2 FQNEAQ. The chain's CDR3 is CASSTRTGVGHTEAFF. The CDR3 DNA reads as TGTGCCAGCAGCACCCGGACAGGGGTTGGCCACACTGAAGCTTTCTTT.

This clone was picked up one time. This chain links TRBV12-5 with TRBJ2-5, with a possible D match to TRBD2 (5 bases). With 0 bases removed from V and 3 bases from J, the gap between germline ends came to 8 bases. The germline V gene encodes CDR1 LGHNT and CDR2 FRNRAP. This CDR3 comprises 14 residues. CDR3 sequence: CASGLVPGKETQYF. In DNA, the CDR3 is TGTGCTAGTGGTTTGGTACCCGGGAAAGAGACCCAGTACTTC.

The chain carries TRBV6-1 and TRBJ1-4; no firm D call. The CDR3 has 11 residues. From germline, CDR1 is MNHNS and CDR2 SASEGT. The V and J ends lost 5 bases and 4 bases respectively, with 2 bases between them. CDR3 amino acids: CASSFNEKLFF. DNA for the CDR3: TGTGCCAGCAGTTTTAATGAAAAACTGTTTTTT.

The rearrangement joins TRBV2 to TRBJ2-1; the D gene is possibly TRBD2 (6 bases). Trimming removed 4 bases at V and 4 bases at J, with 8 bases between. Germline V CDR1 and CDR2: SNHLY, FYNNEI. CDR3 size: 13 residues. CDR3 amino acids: CASSVGRYNEQFF. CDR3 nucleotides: TGTGCCAGCAGTGTCGGGAGATACAATGAGCAGTTCTTC.